The next 25 T cell receptor beta chains were all read from a single sample in a study of blood T cell repertoires in COVID-19. TCRdb's table, derived via immunoSEQ multiplex PCR, lists solely in-frame clones and lacks some. Among about 380,000 clones listed, roughly 90% were seen once. The sample consisted of peripheral blood. The origin of the receptors is a man between 18 and 35 years old with active or convalescent COVID-19.

This clone was found a few times. V usage is TRBV19 and J usage is TRBJ1-5; D ambiguous. The length of the CDR3 is 14 residues. V lost 3 bases to trimming and J lost 6 bases, with 12 bases between them. The germline V gene has CDR1 LNHDA and CDR2 SQIVND (reference sequence). This CDR3 is CASSIEGIGQPQHF. CDR3 bases: TGTGCCAGTAGTATCGAGGGAATCGGTCAGCCCCAGCATTTT.

The V and J genes are TRBV7-3 and TRBJ1-6; the D gene is possibly TRBD1 (5 bases). Germline lookup yields CDR1 SGHTA and CDR2 FQGTGA. V was cut by 6 bases and J by 3 bases, with 18 bases left in between. This CDR3 has 17 amino acids. CDR3 sequence reads: CASSKKIRQLYNSPLHF. CDR3 DNA: TGTGCCAGCAGTAAAAAAATTAGACAGCTCTATAATTCACCCCTCCACTTT.

The CDR3 region is CASSLDRNTEAFF. The CDR3 coding sequence is TGTGCCAGCAGCTTAGACAGGAACACTGAAGCTTTCTTT. The chain is built from TRBV7-8 and TRBJ1-1; the D is unclear. V lost 1 base to trimming and J lost 1 base, with 4 bases between them. The CDR3 consists of 13 residues. CDR1 and CDR2 (germline): SGHVS, FQNEAQ.

The rearrangement uses TRBV7-7 and TRBJ1-4; D not resolved. V was shortened by 9 bases and J by 11 bases, with 10 bases between the two germline ends. The length of the CDR3 is 10 residues. CDR1 SSHAT and CDR2 FNYEAQ come from the germline V gene (reference sequence). This CDR3 reads CARGRWKLFF. In nucleotides, the CDR3 is TGTGCCAGAGGGAGGTGGAAACTGTTTTTT.

For the CDR3, the DNA is TGTGCCAGCTCACCGGTAACTAGCCGCAATGAGCAGTTCTTC. Its translation: CASSPVTSRNEQFF. This chain uses TRBV18 with TRBJ2-1, with D possibly TRBD2 on 6 matching bases. The V and J ends lost 3 bases and 6 bases respectively, with 12 bases between them. Germline V gives CDR1 KGHSH, CDR2 LQKENI. The CDR3 is 14 amino acids.

The J gene is TRBJ2-1, the V gene TRBV27; 13 bases are shared with TRBD2. The length of the CDR3 is 17 residues. Per the germline V gene, CDR1 is MNHEY and CDR2 is SMNVEV (reference sequence). Germline trimming cut 4 bases from V and 8 bases from J; bases unmatched to any gene: 11. The CDR3 DNA follows: TGTGCCAGCAGTTCCATCATACTAGCGGGGGGGCCCCATGAGCAGTTCTTC. Its protein is CASSSIILAGGPHEQFF.

J is TRBJ1-5 and V is TRBV6-2 or TRBV6-3; TRBD1 aligns across 8 bases. V lost 6 bases, J lost 0 bases, and 10 bases stayed unmatched. CDR1 is MNHEY, CDR2 SVGEGT, per germline. The CDR3 loop spans 17 amino acids. The CDR3 bases are TGTGCCAGCAGCATCTGGACAGGGATTATTAGCAATCAGCCCCAGCATTTT. Protein product: CASSIWTGIISNQPQHF.

This chain connects TRBV5-4 to TRBJ2-1; 7 nucleotides match TRBD2. J lost 2 bases, V lost 3 bases, and 5 bases had no gene match. The CDR3 extends over 15 amino acids. Germline CDR1 and CDR2: SGHNT and YYREEE (reference sequence). CDR3 residues: CASSSSGTTYNEQFF. CDR3 bases: TGTGCCAGCAGCTCGTCCGGGACTACCTACAATGAGCAGTTCTTC.

The chain has TRBV12-3 or TRBV12-4 and TRBJ1-1, with D perhaps TRBD1 (6 bases). V lost 7 bases and J lost 4, with 13 bases in between. CDR3 length equals 13 residues. Here the CDR3 reads CASTSQGFTEAFF. Here the CDR3 DNA reads TGTGCCAGCACCTCACAGGGATTCACTGAAGCTTTCTTT.

This sequence joins TRBV12-3 or TRBV12-4 and TRBJ1-5; weak D call: TRBD1 (5 bases). With 7 bases removed from V and 5 bases from J, the gap between germline ends came to 9 bases. This CDR3 comprises 12 residues. The CDR3 is CASTQTDQPQHF. The DNA of the CDR3 is TGTGCCAGCACTCAGACAGATCAGCCCCAGCATTTT.

The chain is built from TRBV28 and TRBJ1-4; D not certain. The CDR3 is made up of 12 amino acids. CDR1 is MDHEN, CDR2 SYDVKM, per germline. Trimming took 6 bases from V and 8 from J, leaving 10 bases between them. The CDR3 loop is CASSQVSEKLFF. The CDR3 DNA is TGTGCCAGCAGCCAGGTGTCCGAAAAACTGTTTTTT.

V gene TRBV7-9 combines with J gene TRBJ2-7; 7 bases match TRBD2. The CDR3 spans 13 residues. The V segment lost 5 bases and the J segment 3 bases; nucleotides outside the gene matches: 4. Germline CDR1 reads SEHNR; CDR2 reads FQNEAQ (reference sequence). CDR3 DNA sequence: TGTGCCAGCAGCCCACGGACTAGCTACGAGCAGTACTTC. Residues: CASSPRTSYEQYF.

CDR3 residues: CASSAPRGGAGELFF. The CDR3, as DNA: TGTGCCAGCAGCGCCCCTAGGGGGGGGGCGGGGGAGCTGTTTTTT. This chain links TRBV9 with TRBJ2-2, with D maybe TRBD2 (7 bases). The CDR3 is 15 amino acids. V was shortened by 3 bases and J by 8 bases, with 17 bases between the two germline ends. Germline assignment: CDR1 SGDLS and CDR2 YYNGEE.

The J gene is TRBJ2-3, the V gene TRBV7-9; 7 nucleotides align to TRBD1. After removal of 5 bases from V and 4 bases from J, the junction contained 12 bases not matched to a gene. There are 16 residues in the CDR3. Germline-derived CDR1 and CDR2 are SEHNR and FQNEAQ (reference sequence). The CDR3 loop reads CASSQGGRGSADTQYF. The CDR3 DNA reads TGTGCCAGCAGCCAAGGGGGCAGGGGGTCGGCAGATACGCAGTATTTT. Using reference TRBV7-9 and TRBJ2-3 for the parts outside the CDR3, the full variable domain is DTGVSQNPRHKITKRGQNVTFRCDPISEHNRLYWYRQTLGQGPEFLTYFQNEAQLEKSRLLSDRFSAERPKGSFSTLEIQRTEQGDSAMYLCASSQGGRGSADTQYFGPGTRLTVL.

This chain joins TRBV7-9 and TRBJ2-5; 10 bases are shared with TRBD2. The CDR3 loop spans 18 amino acids. The germline CDR1 and CDR2 sequences are SEHNR and FQNEAQ (reference sequence). V shed 6 bases, J shed 1 base, and the junction held 14 bases outside the gene matches. CDR3 nucleotide sequence: TGTGCCAGCAGTTCATCTGTAGCGGGGGGCCTCCTCCAAGAGACCCAGTACTTC. This encodes CASSSSVAGGLLQETQYF.

The chain combines TRBV9 with TRBJ1-5, with D tentatively TRBD1 (5 bases). Trimming left V 0 bases short and J 0 bases short, with 13 bases between. The CDR3 has 17 amino acids. Germline CDR1 SGDLS, CDR2 YYNGEE. The CDR3 reads CASSVEAGLYSNQPQHF. The DNA of the CDR3 is TGTGCCAGCAGCGTAGAGGCAGGGTTGTATAGCAATCAGCCCCAGCATTTT.

V is TRBV7-6 and J is TRBJ1-2; D may be TRBD1 (6 bases). The CDR3 runs to 14 residues. Germline CDR1 and CDR2: SGHVS and FNYEAQ. With 4 bases removed from V and 5 bases from J, the gap between germline ends came to 14 bases. In DNA form, the CDR3 reads TGTGCCAGCAGCTACCCAGGACAGCTGTATGGCTACACCTTC. This encodes CASSYPGQLYGYTF.

CDR3 amino acids: CASNQQGAEAFF. DNA for the CDR3: TGTGCCAGCAACCAACAAGGAGCTGAAGCTTTCTTT. The V call is TRBV28, the J call TRBJ1-1, with unresolved D. The germline CDR1 and CDR2 sequences are MDHEN and SYDVKM. V gave up 7 bases and J gave up 6 bases, with 12 bases separating them. The CDR3 contains 12 residues.

J is TRBJ1-2 and V is TRBV19; 8 positions match TRBD1. Germline loops: CDR1 LNHDA, CDR2 SQIVND (reference sequence). Unmatched junction bases numbered 3, after V lost 3 bases and J lost 6 bases. This CDR3 is 13 amino acids long. CDR3 bases: TGTGCCAGTAGTATGGACAGGGCACATGGCTACACCTTC. It specifies CASSMDRAHGYTF.

V and J are TRBV5-8 and TRBJ2-3; 7 bases align to TRBD2. J lost 3 bases, V lost 0 bases, and 10 bases had no gene match. Looked up from germline, CDR1 is SGHTS and CDR2 is YDEGEE. CDR3 size: 17 residues. Written as DNA, the CDR3 is TGTGCCAGCAGCTTGGCTTTCGGCGGGAGCGTGACAGATACGCAGTATTTT. Amino acid sequence: CASSLAFGGSVTDTQYF.

The gene calls are TRBV19 and TRBJ2-7; perhaps TRBD1 as D (5 bases). From germline, CDR1 is LNHDA and CDR2 SQIVND (reference sequence). V gave up 4 bases and J gave up 2 bases, with 12 bases separating them. This CDR3 has 14 amino acids. The CDR3 DNA follows: TGTGCCAGTAGTACCTTTGGGGCCGCCTACGAGCAGTACTTC. Amino acid sequence: CASSTFGAAYEQYF.

The chain combines TRBV6-5 with TRBJ2-7; D perhaps matches TRBD1 (5 bases). Trimming left V 4 bases short and J 4 bases short, with 14 bases between. CDR1 and CDR2 (germline): MNHEY, SVGAGI. This CDR3 has 14 amino acids. CDR3 coding DNA: TGTGCCAGCAGTTGGACCCAGGGTGTGTACGAGCAGTACTTC. Translation: CASSWTQGVYEQYF.

This chain uses TRBV9 with TRBJ2-7, with TRBD1 matching 7 bases. The CDR3 runs to 15 residues. Germline lookup yields CDR1 SGDLS and CDR2 YYNGEE. V shed 4 bases and J 2 bases; nucleotides not matched to a gene: 9. The CDR3 spells CASSPSRGTAYEQYF. For the CDR3, the DNA is TGTGCCAGCAGCCCCTCCAGGGGGACAGCCTACGAGCAGTACTTC.

The chain is built from TRBV9 and TRBJ1-1; D may be TRBD1 (5 bases). Looked up from germline, CDR1 is SGDLS and CDR2 is YYNGEE. The CDR3 covers 15 residues. The V end lost 0 bases, the J end lost 1 base, and 10 bases lay between the germline ends. In DNA form, the CDR3 reads TGTGCCAGCAGCGTAGCTTGGGGGGGGAACACTGAAGCTTTCTTT. Translated: CASSVAWGGNTEAFF. The whole variable domain, remainder taken from reference TRBV9 and TRBJ1-1, is DSGVTQTPKHLITATGQRVTLRCSPRSGDLSVYWYQQSLDQGLQFLIQYYNGEERAKGNILERFSAQQFPDLHSELNLSSLELGDSALYFCASSVAWGGNTEAFFGQGTRLTVV.

The chain has TRBV12-3 or TRBV12-4 and TRBJ1-2; TRBD1 matches at 8 bases. This CDR3 spans 13 amino acids. J lost 7 bases, V lost 5 bases, and 6 bases had no gene match. The CDR3 region has the DNA TGTGCCAGCAGTACACAGGGGGTTATTGGCTACACCTTC. It specifies CASSTQGVIGYTF.